The next 2 T cell receptor beta chains were all read from a single sample in a study of T-cell reconstitution after alpha-beta-depleted transplantation in children. During its preparation, the TCRbeta library received unique molecular identifiers. One entry per CDR3 protein results from TCRdb running MiXCR on the PCR reads. This sample yields more than 450,000 distinct CDR3 sequences, of which around 20% are seen a single time; roughly 3.3% belongs to the top ten. Source: PBMCs from the stem cell graft donor, taken from the stem cell graft. Receptor source: a human donor who donated a stem cell graft to a child with acute lymphoblastic leukemia.

The chain links TRBV20-1 to TRBJ1-1, with D unresolved. The ends were cut back, 5 bases at V and 1 base at J, with 8 bases in the middle. This CDR3 comprises 12 residues. Germline V gene data show CDR1 as DFQATT and CDR2 as SNEGSKA (reference sequence). Here the CDR3 reads CSAWTENTEAFF. The CDR3 DNA is TGCAGTGCTTGGACGGAGAACACTGAAGCTTTCTTT.

This clonotype was observed a few times. V gene TRBV11-2 combines with J gene TRBJ2-7; 8 positions agree with TRBD1. J gave up 7 bases and V 5 bases, and 16 bases lay outside the gene matches. Germline V gene sequence: CDR1 SGHAT, CDR2 FQNNGV. The CDR3 loop spans 16 amino acids. CDR3 nucleotides: TGTGCCAGCAGCACGGGACAGGCCTACTCTGGTCTGGAGCAGTACTTC. This gives the protein CASSTGQAYSGLEQYF.